The entry below describes one TCR beta chain. Its target is not known. The junction departs from the called germline gene at one end, perhaps through a read error. Co-extracted RNA and DNA came from 20-30 mg of unsorted bulk tissue. Germline values: CDR1 MNHNS, CDR2 SASEGT. There are 13 residues in the CDR3. The data are from a study of tumor-infiltrating lymphocytes in primary liver carcinoma. cDNA specific to TCR beta was made from around 470 ng of total RNA, with a constant-region primer employed for priming. Libraries covering TCR beta were generated through three nested multiplex PCR rounds (using a slightly modified ARM-PCR). Rounds one and two of PCR, each of about 10 cycles, were primed with TRBV1-TRBV30 forward primers and a C-beta reverse primer. TCRdb analysed the multiplex PCR reads with MiXCR anew, one entry per CDR3 protein. This table has approximately 53,000 distinct CDR3 sequences, about 78% appearing once.

Study results and limitations: It was observed that only about 7.5-25% of the top clones appeared in every one of the five tumor regions. Blood fell significantly below tumors in its top-250-clone fraction (p = 0.039). Among the pair types, tumor region pairs showed more overlap than tumor-adjacent and tumor-blood pairs.

Sequencing was performed on liver tumor tissue from sampling region 5. Described subset: tumor region T5, tumor centre. The chain is built from TRBV6-1 and TRBJ1-1, with D unresolved. This clonotype was sampled from a man aged 35-49 years with primary liver carcinoma and hepatitis B virus infection. CDR3 in amino acids: CASRRVWNTVALF. CDR3 sequence (DNA): TGTGCCAGCAGAAGAGTGTGGAACACTGTAGCTTTATTT.